This paragraph covers one TCR beta chain sequence. These data come from a study of blood T cell repertoires in COVID-19. At the level of the study: Acute and convalescent COVID-19 samples came from the United States, Italy and Spain.

In the authors' workflow: It was from reference gene primer amplification that nucleated cell counts were estimated. Clones were sequenced by immunoSEQ multiplex PCR, and TCRdb holds only the in-frame ones, with some missing. That table supplies the V and J calls and clone size; D and trimming were determined from the DNA. The sample contains roughly 190,000 clones, 84% of which appear only once. The CDR3 runs 17 residues. The V end lost 1 base, the J end lost 1 base, and 16 bases lay between the germline ends. Germline assignment: CDR1 SGHAT and CDR2 FQNNGV. Those enrolled, adults aged roughly 18 to 89 years, came from roughly 22 US areas. Donors were grouped by their self-reported clinical history.

This chain links TRBV11-2 with TRBJ1-2, with D possibly matching TRBD1 (6 bases). The TCR sequence derives from a woman aged 30 to 39 who had been exposed to COVID-19. Input material: PBMCs or T cells enriched from blood (not recorded which). The CDR3, as DNA: TGTGCCAGCAGCTTAGGTTTTGGGGGCAGGGATAACTATGGCTACACCTTC. Translated, it gives CASSLGFGGRDNYGYTF.